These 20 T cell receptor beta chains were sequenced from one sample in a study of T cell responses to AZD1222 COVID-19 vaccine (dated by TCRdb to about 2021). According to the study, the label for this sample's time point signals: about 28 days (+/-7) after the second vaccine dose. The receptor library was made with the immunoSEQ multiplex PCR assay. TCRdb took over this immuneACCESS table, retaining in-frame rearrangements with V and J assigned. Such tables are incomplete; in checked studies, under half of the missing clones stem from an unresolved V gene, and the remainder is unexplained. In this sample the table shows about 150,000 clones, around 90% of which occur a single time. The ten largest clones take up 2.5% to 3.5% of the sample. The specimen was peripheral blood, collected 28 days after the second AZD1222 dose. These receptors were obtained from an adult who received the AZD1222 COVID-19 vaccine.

CDR3 sequence reads: CASSLAGARGEQYF. The CDR3 bases are TGTGCCAGCAGCCTAGCAGGGGCCAGGGGCGAGCAGTACTTC. The chain has TRBV14 and TRBJ2-7; D might be TRBD1 (6 bases). Germline CDR1 reads SGHDN; CDR2 reads FVKESK. With 4 bases removed from V and 6 bases from J, the gap between germline ends came to 16 bases. CDR3 length: 14 amino acids.

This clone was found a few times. The CDR3 coding sequence is TGTGCCAGCAGCCAAGCGGGCGGTGCCTACGAGCAGTACTTC. Translating gives CASSQAGGAYEQYF. The rearrangement links TRBV3-1 (or the pseudogene TRBV3-2) to TRBJ2-7; no firm D call. Germline V lookup: CDR1 LGHDT, CDR2 YNNKEL (reference sequence). The CDR3 has 14 residues. The V end was cut by 1 base, the J end by 2 bases, with 9 bases between.

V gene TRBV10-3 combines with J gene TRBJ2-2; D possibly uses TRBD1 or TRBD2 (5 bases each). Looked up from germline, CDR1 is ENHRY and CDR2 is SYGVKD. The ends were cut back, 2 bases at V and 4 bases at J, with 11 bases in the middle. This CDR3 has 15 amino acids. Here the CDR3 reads CAISEQGAGTGELFF. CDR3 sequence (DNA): TGTGCCATCAGTGAGCAGGGCGCGGGCACCGGGGAGCTGTTTTTT.

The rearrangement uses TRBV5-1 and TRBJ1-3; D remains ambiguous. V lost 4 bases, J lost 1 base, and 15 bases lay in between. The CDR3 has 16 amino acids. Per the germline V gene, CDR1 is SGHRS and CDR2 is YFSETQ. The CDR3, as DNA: TGCGCCAGCAGCCTTTCCCTTCCGGGGTCTGGAAACACCATATATTTT. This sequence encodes CASSLSLPGSGNTIYF. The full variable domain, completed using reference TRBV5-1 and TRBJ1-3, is KAGVTQTPRYLIKTRGQQVTLSCSPISGHRSVSWYQQTPGQGLQFLFEYFSETQRNKGNFPGRFSGRQFSNSRSEMNVSTLELGDSALYLCASSLSLPGSGNTIYFGEGSWLTVV.

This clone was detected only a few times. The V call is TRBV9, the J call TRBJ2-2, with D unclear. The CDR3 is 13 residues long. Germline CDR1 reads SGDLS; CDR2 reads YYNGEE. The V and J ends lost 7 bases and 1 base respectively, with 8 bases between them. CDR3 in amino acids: CASEQMNTGELFF. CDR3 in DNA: TGTGCCAGCGAGCAGATGAACACCGGGGAGCTGTTTTTT.

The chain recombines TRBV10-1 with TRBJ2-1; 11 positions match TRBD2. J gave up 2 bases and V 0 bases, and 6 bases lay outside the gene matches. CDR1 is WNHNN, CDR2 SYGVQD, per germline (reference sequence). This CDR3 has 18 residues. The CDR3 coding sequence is TGCGCCAGCAGTGAGTCTCGACTAGCGGGGTTAGCCTACAATGAGCAGTTCTTC. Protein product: CASSESRLAGLAYNEQFF.

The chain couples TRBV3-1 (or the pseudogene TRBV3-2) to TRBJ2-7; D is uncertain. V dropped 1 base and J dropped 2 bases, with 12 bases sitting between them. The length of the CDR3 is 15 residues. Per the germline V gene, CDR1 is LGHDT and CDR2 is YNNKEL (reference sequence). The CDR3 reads CASSQGGDTTYEQYF. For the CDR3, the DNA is TGTGCCAGCAGCCAAGGTGGCGACACTACCTACGAGCAGTACTTC.

The CDR3: CASSLGVGNTEAFF. CDR3 DNA sequence: TGTGCCAGCAGCTTAGGGGTAGGGAACACTGAAGCTTTCTTT. The V call is TRBV11-2, the J call TRBJ1-1; D remains ambiguous. The CDR3 spans 14 residues. The V and J ends lost 1 base and 1 base respectively, with 7 bases between them. Germline-derived CDR1 and CDR2 are SGHAT and FQNNGV.

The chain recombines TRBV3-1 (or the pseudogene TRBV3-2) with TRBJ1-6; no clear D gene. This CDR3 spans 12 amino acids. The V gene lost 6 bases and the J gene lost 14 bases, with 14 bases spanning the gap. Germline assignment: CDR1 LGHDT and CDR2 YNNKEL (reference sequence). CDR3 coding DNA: TGTGCCAGCAGTCGGGCCAGGTGGTCCCTCCACTTT. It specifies CASSRARWSLHF.

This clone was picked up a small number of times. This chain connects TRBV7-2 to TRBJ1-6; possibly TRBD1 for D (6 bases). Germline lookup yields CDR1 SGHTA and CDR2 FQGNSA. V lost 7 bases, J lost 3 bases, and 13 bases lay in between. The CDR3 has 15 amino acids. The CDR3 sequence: CASIGQNHYNSPLHF. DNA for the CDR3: TGTGCCAGCATCGGACAGAACCACTATAATTCACCCCTCCACTTT.

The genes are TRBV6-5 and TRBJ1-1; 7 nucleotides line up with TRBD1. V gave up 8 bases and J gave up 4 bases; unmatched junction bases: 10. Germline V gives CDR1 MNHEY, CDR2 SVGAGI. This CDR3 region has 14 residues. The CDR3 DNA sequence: TGTGCCAGCGCGGTCGAGGGGGCGAGCACTGAAGCTTTCTTT. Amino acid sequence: CASAVEGASTEAFF.

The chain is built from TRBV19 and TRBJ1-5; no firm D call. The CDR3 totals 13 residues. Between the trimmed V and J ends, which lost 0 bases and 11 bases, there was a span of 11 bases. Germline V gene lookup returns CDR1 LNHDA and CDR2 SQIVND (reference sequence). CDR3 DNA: TGTGCCAGTAGTATAGACCCTTTAAAGGCCCAGCATTTT. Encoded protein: CASSIDPLKAQHF.

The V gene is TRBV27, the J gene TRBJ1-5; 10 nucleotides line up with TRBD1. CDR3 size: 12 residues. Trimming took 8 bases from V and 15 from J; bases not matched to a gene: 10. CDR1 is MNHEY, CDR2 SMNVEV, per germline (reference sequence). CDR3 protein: CASQIWDRGGHF. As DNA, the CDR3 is TGTGCCAGCCAAATTTGGGACAGGGGTGGGCATTTT.

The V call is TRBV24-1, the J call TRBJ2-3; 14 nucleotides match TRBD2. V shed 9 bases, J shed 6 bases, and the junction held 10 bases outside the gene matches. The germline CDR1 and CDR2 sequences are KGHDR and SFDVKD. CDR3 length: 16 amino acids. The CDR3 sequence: CATGPTSGRARDTQYF. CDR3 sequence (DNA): TGTGCCACCGGACCGACTAGCGGGAGGGCGAGGGATACGCAGTATTTT.

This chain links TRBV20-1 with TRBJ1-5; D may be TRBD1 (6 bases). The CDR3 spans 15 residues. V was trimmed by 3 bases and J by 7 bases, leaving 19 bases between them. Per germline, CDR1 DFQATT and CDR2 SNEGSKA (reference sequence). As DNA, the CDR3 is TGCAGTGCTAGTACTATGACAGGCTTTGAGCAGCCCCAGCATTTT. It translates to CSASTMTGFEQPQHF.

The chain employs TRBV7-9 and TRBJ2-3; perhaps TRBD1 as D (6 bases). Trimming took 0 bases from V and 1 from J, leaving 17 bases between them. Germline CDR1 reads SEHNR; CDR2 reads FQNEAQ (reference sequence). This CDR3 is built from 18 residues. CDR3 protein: CASSLAQGHQYGTDTQYF. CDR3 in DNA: TGTGCCAGCAGCTTAGCGCAGGGACACCAGTACGGCACAGATACGCAGTATTTT.

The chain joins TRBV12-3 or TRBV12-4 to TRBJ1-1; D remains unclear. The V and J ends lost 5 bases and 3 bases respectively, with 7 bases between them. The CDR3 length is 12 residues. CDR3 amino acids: CASSLRYTEAFF. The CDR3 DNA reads TGTGCCAGCAGTCTTCGGTACACTGAAGCTTTCTTT.

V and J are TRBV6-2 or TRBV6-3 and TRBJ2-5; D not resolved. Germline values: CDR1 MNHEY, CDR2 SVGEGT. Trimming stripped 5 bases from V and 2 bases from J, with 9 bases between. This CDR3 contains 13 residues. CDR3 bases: TGTGCCAGCAGTCGCGGACCTCAAGAGACCCAGTACTTC. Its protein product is CASSRGPQETQYF.

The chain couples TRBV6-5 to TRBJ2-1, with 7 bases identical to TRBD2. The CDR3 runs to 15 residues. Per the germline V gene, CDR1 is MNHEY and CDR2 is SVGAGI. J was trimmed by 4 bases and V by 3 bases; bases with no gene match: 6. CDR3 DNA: TGTGCCAGCAGTTATGGAGCGGGGTGGTACAATGAGCAGTTCTTC. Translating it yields CASSYGAGWYNEQFF.

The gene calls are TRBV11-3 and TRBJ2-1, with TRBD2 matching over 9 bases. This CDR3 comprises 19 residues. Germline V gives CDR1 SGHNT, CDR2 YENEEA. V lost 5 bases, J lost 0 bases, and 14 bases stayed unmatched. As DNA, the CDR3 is TGTGCCAGCAGCCCCACCTCGGGACTAGCATACAACTCCTACAATGAGCAGTTCTTC. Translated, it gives CASSPTSGLAYNSYNEQFF.